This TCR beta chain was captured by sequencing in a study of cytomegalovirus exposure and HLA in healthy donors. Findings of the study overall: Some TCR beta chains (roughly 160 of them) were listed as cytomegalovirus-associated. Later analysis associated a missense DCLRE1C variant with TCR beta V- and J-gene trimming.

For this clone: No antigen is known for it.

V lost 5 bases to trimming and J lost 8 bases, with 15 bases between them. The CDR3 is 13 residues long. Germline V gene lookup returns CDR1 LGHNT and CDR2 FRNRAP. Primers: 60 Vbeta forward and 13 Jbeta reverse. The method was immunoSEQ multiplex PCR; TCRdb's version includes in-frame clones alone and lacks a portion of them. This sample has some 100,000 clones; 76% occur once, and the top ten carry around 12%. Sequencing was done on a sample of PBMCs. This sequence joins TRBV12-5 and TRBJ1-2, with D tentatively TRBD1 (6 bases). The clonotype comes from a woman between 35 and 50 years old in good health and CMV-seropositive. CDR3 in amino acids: CASGLQQGLGYTF. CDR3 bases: TGTGCTAGTGGTCTCCAACAGGGCCTGGGCTACACCTTC. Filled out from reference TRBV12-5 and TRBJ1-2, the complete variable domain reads DARVTQTPRHKVTEMGQEVTMRCQPILGHNTVFWYRQTMMQGLELLAYFRNRAPLDDSGMPKDRFSAEMPDATLATLKIQPSEPRDSAVYFCASGLQQGLGYTFGSGTRLTVV.